This T cell receptor beta chain was documented in a study of shared clonotypes between healthy human individuals. The V end lost 6 bases, the J end lost 4 bases, and 9 bases lay between the germline ends. Germline V lookup: CDR1 LNHDA, CDR2 SQIVND (reference sequence). The CDR3 runs 12 residues. Generated by immunoSEQ multiplex PCR, the TCRdb table keeps only in-frame clones and is missing some. The data contain 550,000 to 850,000 clones, approximately 79% of them singletons. There are many counts of this clone. The antigen remains unidentified. Nashville, Tennessee was home to all donors, each a Caucasian adult. Notes on the study in general: It was anticipated that sequencing depth would influence how many clonotypes donors shared.

This receptor was taken from a woman in her 30s in good health. This rearrangement joins TRBV19 to TRBJ1-1, with D unresolved. Sequencing used memory CD4+ T cells sorted from blood. Subset denoted: CD45RA-negative fraction. CDR3 residues: CASRTGGTEAFF. The DNA of the CDR3 is TGTGCCAGTAGGACTGGTGGCACTGAAGCTTTCTTT.